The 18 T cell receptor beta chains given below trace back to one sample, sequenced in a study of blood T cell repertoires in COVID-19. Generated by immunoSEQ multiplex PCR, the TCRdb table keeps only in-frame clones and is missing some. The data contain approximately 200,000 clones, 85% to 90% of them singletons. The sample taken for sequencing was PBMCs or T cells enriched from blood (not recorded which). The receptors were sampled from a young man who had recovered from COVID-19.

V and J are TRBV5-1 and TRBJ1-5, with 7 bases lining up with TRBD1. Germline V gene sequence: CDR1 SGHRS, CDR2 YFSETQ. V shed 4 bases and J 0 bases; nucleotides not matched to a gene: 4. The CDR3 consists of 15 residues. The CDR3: CASSVAGGSNQPQHF. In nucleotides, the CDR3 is TGCGCCAGCAGCGTTGCAGGGGGTAGCAATCAGCCCCAGCATTTT.

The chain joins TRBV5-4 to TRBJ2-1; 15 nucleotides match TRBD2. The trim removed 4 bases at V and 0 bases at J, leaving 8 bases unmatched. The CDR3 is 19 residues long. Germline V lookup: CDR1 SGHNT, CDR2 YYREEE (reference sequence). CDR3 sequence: CASSAGLAGGLSSYNEQFF. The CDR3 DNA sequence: TGTGCCAGCAGCGCGGGACTAGCGGGGGGACTGAGCTCCTACAATGAGCAGTTCTTC.

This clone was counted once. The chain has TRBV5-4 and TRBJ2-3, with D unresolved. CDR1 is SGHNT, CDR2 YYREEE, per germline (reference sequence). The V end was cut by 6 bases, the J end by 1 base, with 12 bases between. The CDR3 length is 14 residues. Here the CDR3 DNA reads TGTGCCAGCAACGGAGAAACTGGCACAGATACGCAGTATTTT. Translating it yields CASNGETGTDTQYF.

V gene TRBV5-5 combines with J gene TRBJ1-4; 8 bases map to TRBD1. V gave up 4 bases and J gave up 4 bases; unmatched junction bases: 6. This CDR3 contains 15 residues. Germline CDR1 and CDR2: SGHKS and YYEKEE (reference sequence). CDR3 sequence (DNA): TGTGCCAGCAGCCCAGGACAGGGTAATAATGAAAAACTGTTTTTT. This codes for CASSPGQGNNEKLFF.

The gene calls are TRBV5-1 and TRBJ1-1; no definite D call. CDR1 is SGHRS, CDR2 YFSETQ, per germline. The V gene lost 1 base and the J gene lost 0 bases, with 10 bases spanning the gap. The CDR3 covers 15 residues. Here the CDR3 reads CASSLSNSMNTEAFF. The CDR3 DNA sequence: TGCGCCAGCAGCTTGTCGAACAGCATGAACACTGAAGCTTTCTTT.

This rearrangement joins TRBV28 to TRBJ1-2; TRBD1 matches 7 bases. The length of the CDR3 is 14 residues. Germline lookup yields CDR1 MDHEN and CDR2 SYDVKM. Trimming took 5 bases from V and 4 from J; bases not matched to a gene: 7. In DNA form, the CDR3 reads TGTGCCAGCAGTATCCAAACAGGGGTCTATGGCTACACCTTC. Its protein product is CASSIQTGVYGYTF.

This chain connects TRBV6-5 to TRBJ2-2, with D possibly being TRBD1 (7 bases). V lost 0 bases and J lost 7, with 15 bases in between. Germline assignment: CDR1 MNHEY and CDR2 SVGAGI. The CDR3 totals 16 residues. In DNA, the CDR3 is TGTGCCAGCAGTTACTCCAGGTCAGGGGGAGGCGGGGAGCTGTTTTTT. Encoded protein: CASSYSRSGGGGELFF.

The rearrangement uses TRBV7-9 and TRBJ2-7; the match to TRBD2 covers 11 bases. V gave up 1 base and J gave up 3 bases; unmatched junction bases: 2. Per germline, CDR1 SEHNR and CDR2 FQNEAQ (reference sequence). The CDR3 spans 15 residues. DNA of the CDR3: TGTGCCAGCAGCTTAGGGGGACTAGCGGTCTACGAGCAGTACTTC. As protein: CASSLGGLAVYEQYF.

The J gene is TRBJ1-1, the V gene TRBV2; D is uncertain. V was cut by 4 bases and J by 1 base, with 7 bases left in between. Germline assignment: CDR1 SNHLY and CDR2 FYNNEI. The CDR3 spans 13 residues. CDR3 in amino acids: CASSGQENTEAFF. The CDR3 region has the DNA TGTGCCAGCAGTGGGCAGGAGAACACTGAAGCTTTCTTT.

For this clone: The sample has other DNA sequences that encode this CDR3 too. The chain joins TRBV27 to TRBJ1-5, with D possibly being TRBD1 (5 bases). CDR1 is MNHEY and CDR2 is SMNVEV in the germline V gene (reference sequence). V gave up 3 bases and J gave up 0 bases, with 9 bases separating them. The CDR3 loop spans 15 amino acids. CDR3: CASSLEGTSNQPQHF. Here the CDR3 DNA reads TGTGCCAGCAGTTTGGAGGGGACTAGCAATCAGCCCCAGCATTTT.

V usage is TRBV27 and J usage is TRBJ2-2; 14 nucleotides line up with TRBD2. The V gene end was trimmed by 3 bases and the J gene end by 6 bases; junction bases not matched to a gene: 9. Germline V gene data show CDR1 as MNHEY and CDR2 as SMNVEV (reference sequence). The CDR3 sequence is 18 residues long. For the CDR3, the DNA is TGTGCCAGCAGTTTCGATGGGACTAGCGGGAGATCGGCCGGGGAGCTGTTTTTT. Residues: CASSFDGTSGRSAGELFF.

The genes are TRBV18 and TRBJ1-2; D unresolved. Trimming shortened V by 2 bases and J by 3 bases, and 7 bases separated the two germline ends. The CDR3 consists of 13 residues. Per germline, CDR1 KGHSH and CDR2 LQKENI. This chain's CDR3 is CASSPELDYGYTF. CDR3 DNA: TGTGCCAGCTCACCAGAACTGGACTATGGCTACACCTTC. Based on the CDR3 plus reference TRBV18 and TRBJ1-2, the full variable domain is NAGVMQNPRHLVRRRGQEARLRCSPMKGHSHVYWYRQLPEEGLKFMVYLQKENIIDESGMPKERFSAEFPKEGPSILRIQQVVRGDSAAYFCASSPELDYGYTFGSGTRLTVV.

The CDR3 loop reads CASSRGGEDTGELFF. The DNA for the CDR3 is TGTGCCAGCAGCCGAGGGGGGGAGGACACCGGGGAGCTGTTTTTT. This sequence joins TRBV28 and TRBJ2-2, with TRBD2 as a possible D gene (7 bases). The germline V gene has CDR1 MDHEN and CDR2 SYDVKM. The CDR3 has 15 amino acids. V lost 6 bases to trimming and J lost 3 bases, with 14 bases between them.

The CDR3 protein is CASSFWGQTTYNEQFF. Here the CDR3 DNA reads TGTGCCAGCAGCTTCTGGGGACAGACGACATACAATGAGCAGTTCTTC. The chain employs TRBV7-2 and TRBJ2-1; 7 nucleotides agree with TRBD1. CDR1 is SGHTA and CDR2 is FQGNSA in the germline V gene. This CDR3 contains 16 residues. J gave up 4 bases and V 3 bases, and 9 bases lay outside the gene matches.

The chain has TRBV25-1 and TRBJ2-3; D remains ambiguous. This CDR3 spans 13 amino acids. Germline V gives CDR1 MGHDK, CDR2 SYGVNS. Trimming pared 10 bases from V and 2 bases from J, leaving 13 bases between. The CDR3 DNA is TGTGCCACACACCCCATCGACACAGATACGCAGTATTTT. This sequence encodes CATHPIDTDTQYF.

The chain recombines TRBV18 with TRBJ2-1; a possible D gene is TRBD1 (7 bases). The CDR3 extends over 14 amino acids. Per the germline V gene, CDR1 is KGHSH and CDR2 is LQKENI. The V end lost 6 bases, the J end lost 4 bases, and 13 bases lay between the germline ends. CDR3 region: CASSPQGGYNEQFF. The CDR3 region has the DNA TGTGCCAGCTCGCCCCAGGGGGGTTACAATGAGCAGTTCTTC.

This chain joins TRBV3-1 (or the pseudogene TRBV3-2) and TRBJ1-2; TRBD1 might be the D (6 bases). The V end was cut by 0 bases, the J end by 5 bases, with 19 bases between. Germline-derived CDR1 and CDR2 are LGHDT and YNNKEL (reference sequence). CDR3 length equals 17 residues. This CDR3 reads CASSQERLMGAWYGYTF. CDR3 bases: TGTGCCAGCAGCCAAGAACGACTTATGGGGGCGTGGTATGGCTACACCTTC.

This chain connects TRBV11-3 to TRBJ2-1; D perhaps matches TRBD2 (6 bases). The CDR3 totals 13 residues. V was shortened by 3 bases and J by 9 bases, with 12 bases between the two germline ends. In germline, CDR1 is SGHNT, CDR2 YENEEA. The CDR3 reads CASSLDGRGEQFF. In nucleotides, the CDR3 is TGTGCCAGCAGCTTGGACGGGAGAGGTGAGCAGTTCTTC.